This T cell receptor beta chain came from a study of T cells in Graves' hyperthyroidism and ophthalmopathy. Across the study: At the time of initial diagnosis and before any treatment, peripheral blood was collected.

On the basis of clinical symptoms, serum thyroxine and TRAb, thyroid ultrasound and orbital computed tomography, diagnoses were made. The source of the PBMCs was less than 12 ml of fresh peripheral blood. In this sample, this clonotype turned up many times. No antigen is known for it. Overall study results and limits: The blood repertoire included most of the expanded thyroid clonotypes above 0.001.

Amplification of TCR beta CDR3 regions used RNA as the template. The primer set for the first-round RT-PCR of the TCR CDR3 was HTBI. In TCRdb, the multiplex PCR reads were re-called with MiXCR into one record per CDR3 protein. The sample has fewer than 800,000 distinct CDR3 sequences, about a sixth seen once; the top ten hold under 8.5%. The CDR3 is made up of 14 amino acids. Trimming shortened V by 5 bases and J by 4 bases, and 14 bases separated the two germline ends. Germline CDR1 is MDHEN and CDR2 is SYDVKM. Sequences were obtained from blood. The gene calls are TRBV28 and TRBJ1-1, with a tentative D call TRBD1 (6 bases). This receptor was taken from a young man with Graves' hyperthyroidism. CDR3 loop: CASSVPTGRTEAFF. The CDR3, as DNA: TGTGCCAGCAGTGTCCCGACAGGACGCACTGAAGCTTTCTTT.